One sample yielded the 31 T cell receptor beta chains listed below, sequenced in a study of Ad26.COV2.S vaccination and SARS-CoV-2 variants. Treatment indicated: roughly 19 received Ad26.COV2.S at low or high dose, single or two shots; roughly 5 received placebo; per-sample allocation not given. After the first vaccine or placebo injection, samples were drawn on day 63. TCRdb's copy holds only in-frame clones and misses some; the assay was immunoSEQ multiplex PCR. The sample includes around 400,000 clones, around nine tenths of them seen just once. The material sequenced was peripheral blood, taken in a trial of Ad26.COV2.S vaccine versus placebo. These receptors all come from a person between 18 and 59 years old who received the Ad26.COV2.S COVID-19 vaccine or a placebo.

J is TRBJ2-5 and V is TRBV28; D might be TRBD2 (5 bases). Germline loops: CDR1 MDHEN, CDR2 SYDVKM. This CDR3 has 16 amino acids. Trimming shortened V by 6 bases and J by 4 bases, and 21 bases separated the two germline ends. CDR3 loop: CASSPGVTGLGETQYF. The CDR3 region has the DNA TGTGCCAGCAGCCCTGGGGTTACGGGGTTGGGAGAGACCCAGTACTTC.

The chain recombines TRBV19 with TRBJ2-4; 10 bases fit TRBD1. CDR1 is LNHDA and CDR2 is SQIVND in the germline V gene (reference sequence). The trim removed 3 bases at V and 1 base at J, leaving 3 bases unmatched. CDR3 length equals 16 residues. CDR3 sequence: CASSIKGQGAKNIQYF. CDR3 DNA sequence: TGTGCCAGTAGTATTAAGGGACAGGGGGCCAAAAACATTCAGTACTTC.

The chain employs TRBV4-1 and TRBJ1-1; D remains ambiguous. Trimming took 2 bases from V and 5 from J, leaving 15 bases between them. Germline CDR1 reads MGHRA; CDR2 reads YSYEKL. This CDR3 region has 15 residues. As DNA, the CDR3 is TGCGCCAGCAGCCAAAATCCCCTGGGTGGGACTGAAGCTTTCTTT. Translating it yields CASSQNPLGGTEAFF.

The V and J genes are TRBV2 and TRBJ2-2; no clear D. This CDR3 region has 13 residues. Trimming shortened V by 7 bases and J by 1 base, and 7 bases separated the two germline ends. The germline V gene has CDR1 SNHLY and CDR2 FYNNEI. This chain's CDR3 is CASTRLNTGELFF. The CDR3 region has the DNA TGTGCCAGCACTAGACTGAACACCGGGGAGCTGTTTTTT. The variable domain in full, completed from reference TRBV2 and TRBJ2-2, reads EPEVTQTPSHQVTQMGQEVILRCVPISNHLYFYWYRQILGQKVEFLVSFYNNEISEKSEIFDDQFSVERPDGSNFTLKIRSTKLEDSAMYFCASTRLNTGELFFGEGSRLTVL.

CDR3 loop: CAWSQGTGRAGYTF. The CDR3 coding sequence is TGTGCCTGGAGTCAAGGGACAGGGCGGGCTGGCTACACCTTC. The V call is TRBV30, the J call TRBJ1-2; 9 nucleotides match TRBD1. The V gene end was trimmed by 2 bases and the J gene end by 7 bases; junction bases not matched to a gene: 8. The CDR3 sequence is 14 residues long. Germline assignment: CDR1 GTSNPN and CDR2 SVGIG (reference sequence).

The chain uses TRBV7-6 and TRBJ2-7, with 7 bases that match TRBD2. The CDR3 consists of 15 residues. Unmatched junction bases numbered 7, after V lost 4 bases and J lost 1 base. CDR1 and CDR2 (germline): SGHVS, FNYEAQ. CDR3 bases: TGTGCCAGCAGCTCCCCTGCTAGCGGATCCTACGAGCAGTACTTC. Its protein is CASSSPASGSYEQYF.

V and J are TRBV5-8 and TRBJ1-5; perhaps TRBD1 as D (6 bases). The CDR3 contains 15 residues. Trimming left V 4 bases short and J 1 base short, with 12 bases between. Looked up from germline, CDR1 is SGHTS and CDR2 is YDEGEE. The CDR3 loop is CASSLGQISNQPQHF. In DNA form, the CDR3 reads TGTGCCAGCAGCCTCGGACAGATCAGCAATCAGCCCCAGCATTTT. The full variable domain, completed using reference TRBV5-8 and TRBJ1-5, is EAGVTQSPTHLIKTRGQQATLRCSPISGHTSVYWYQQALGLGLQFLLWYDEGEERNRGNFPPRFSGRQFPNYSSELNVNALELEDSALYLCASSLGQISNQPQHFGDGTRLSIL.

The chain has TRBV6-5 and TRBJ1-1, with D possibly TRBD1 on 6 matching bases. The CDR3 totals 16 residues. CDR1 MNHEY and CDR2 SVGAGI come from the germline V gene. Trimming took 3 bases from V and 1 from J, leaving 15 bases between them. The CDR3, as DNA: TGTGCCAGCAGTTATTTGAGGGGGAGGGGGAACACTGAAGCTTTCTTT. Encoded protein: CASSYLRGRGNTEAFF.

This chain uses TRBV3-1 (or the pseudogene TRBV3-2) with TRBJ1-1, with TRBD1 as a possible D gene (6 bases). V lost 1 base to trimming and J lost 4 bases, with 7 bases between them. Germline V lookup: CDR1 LGHDT, CDR2 YNNKEL (reference sequence). The CDR3 covers 13 residues. The DNA for the CDR3 is TGTGCCAGCAGCCAAGTACAGGGCACTGAAGCTTTCTTT. Its protein is CASSQVQGTEAFF.

This clone appeared once. This chain connects TRBV20-1 to TRBJ2-1, with D maybe TRBD1 (5 bases). Trimming stripped 3 bases from V and 3 bases from J, with 9 bases between. Germline V lookup: CDR1 DFQATT, CDR2 SNEGSKA (reference sequence). The CDR3 has 13 amino acids. The CDR3 region is CSASSRGYNEQFF. The CDR3 DNA reads TGCAGTGCTAGTTCTAGGGGCTACAATGAGCAGTTCTTC.

The V and J genes are TRBV6-5 and TRBJ2-1, with D hard to call. Trimming cost V 2 bases and J 6 bases, with 11 bases left between them. Germline V lookup: CDR1 MNHEY, CDR2 SVGAGI. The CDR3 sequence is 14 residues long. CDR3 in DNA: TGTGCCAGCAGTTACCGAGTGAGCACCAATGAGCAGTTCTTC. As protein: CASSYRVSTNEQFF.

The rearrangement links TRBV6-5 to TRBJ2-7; D could derive from TRBD1 or TRBD2 (5 bases each). Trimming took off 2 bases at V and 10 bases at J, with 15 bases between the two ends. This CDR3 is built from 13 residues. CDR1 and CDR2 from the germline V gene are MNHEY and SVGAGI. CDR3 residues: CASSYPLGVTQYF. CDR3 in DNA: TGTGCCAGCAGTTACCCCCTGGGGGTTACACAGTACTTC.

V is TRBV6-1 and J is TRBJ2-3; 9 bases line up with TRBD1. CDR3 length: 15 amino acids. V gave up 3 bases and J gave up 8 bases; unmatched junction bases: 9. Germline assignment: CDR1 MNHNS and CDR2 SASEGT. The CDR3: CASSDRQGVAVTQYF. The CDR3 DNA sequence: TGTGCCAGCAGTGATCGACAGGGGGTGGCGGTTACGCAGTATTTT.

V is TRBV7-9 and J is TRBJ2-1, with D possibly TRBD1 on 5 matching bases. Trimming took 0 bases from V and 10 from J, leaving 10 bases between them. Germline CDR1 is SEHNR and CDR2 is FQNEAQ (reference sequence). CDR3 length: 13 residues. In DNA, the CDR3 is TGTGCCAGCAGCTTAGCGCCCAGGGCCGAGCAGTTCTTC. As protein: CASSLAPRAEQFF.

This sequence joins TRBV29-1 and TRBJ1-2, with D possibly being TRBD1 (5 bases). Germline values: CDR1 SQVTM, CDR2 ANQGSEA. The CDR3 is 13 residues long. V shed 7 bases and J shed 2 bases, with 14 bases lying between them. The CDR3 nucleotides are TGCAGCGCAGAGGGACGGTCCAACTATGGCTACACCTTC. Translation: CSAEGRSNYGYTF. Combining the CDR3 with reference TRBV29-1 and TRBJ1-2 gives the whole variable domain SAVISQKPSRDICQRGTSLTIQCQVDSQVTMMFWYRQQPGQSLTLIATANQGSEATYESGFVIDKFPISRPNLTFSTLTVSNMSPEDSSIYLCSAEGRSNYGYTFGSGTRLTVV.

The chain is built from TRBV5-1 and TRBJ2-3; D is undetermined. V was shortened by 1 base and J by 0 bases, with 9 bases between the two germline ends. Looked up from germline, CDR1 is SGHRS and CDR2 is YFSETQ. The CDR3 spans 15 residues. CDR3 sequence (DNA): TGCGCCAGCAGCTTGTCGTACAGTAGCACAGATACGCAGTATTTT. Translating gives CASSLSYSSTDTQYF.

V is TRBV14 and J is TRBJ2-1; 7 positions agree with TRBD2. Trimming at V came to 0 bases and at J to 7 bases, leaving 9 bases not matched to a gene. CDR3 length: 16 amino acids. Germline V gene sequence: CDR1 SGHDN, CDR2 FVKESK. The CDR3 loop is CASSQEGGLGLNEQFF. For the CDR3, the DNA is TGTGCCAGCAGCCAAGAGGGAGGACTAGGCTTGAATGAGCAGTTCTTC.

V gene TRBV18 combines with J gene TRBJ2-7, with D possibly matching TRBD1 (5 bases). The germline V gene has CDR1 KGHSH and CDR2 LQKENI. V shed 3 bases and J shed 6 bases, with 15 bases lying between them. This CDR3 contains 14 residues. CDR3 DNA sequence: TGTGCCAGCTCACCGCAAGGGGCTCTCATCGAGCAGTACTTC. Amino acid sequence: CASSPQGALIEQYF.

V is TRBV19 and J is TRBJ2-7, with 12 bases fitting TRBD2. CDR3 length: 15 residues. Germline loops: CDR1 LNHDA, CDR2 SQIVND (reference sequence). V shed 6 bases and J 4 bases; nucleotides not matched to a gene: 7. Written as DNA, the CDR3 is TGTGCCAGTAGCCCCGGACTAGCGGGACAGTACGAGCAGTACTTC. Translation: CASSPGLAGQYEQYF.

The J gene is TRBJ2-1, the V gene TRBV7-6, with D perhaps given as TRBD1 or TRBD2 (5 bases each). V gave up 1 base and J gave up 10 bases, with 14 bases separating them. This CDR3 is 14 amino acids long. Per the germline V gene, CDR1 is SGHVS and CDR2 is FNYEAQ. The CDR3 sequence is CASSLVIAGAEQFF. CDR3 nucleotides: TGTGCCAGCAGCTTAGTGATAGCCGGGGCGGAGCAGTTCTTC.

The rearrangement links TRBV19 to TRBJ2-1; 8 bases align to TRBD2. The junction had 11 bases not matched to a gene; V was cut back by 7 bases and J by 6 bases. Germline CDR1 and CDR2: LNHDA and SQIVND (reference sequence). This CDR3 spans 15 amino acids. The CDR3 DNA is TGTGCCAGTAACTATTACGGGAGGGGGGCCAATGAGCAGTTCTTC. Translation gives CASNYYGRGANEQFF.

The rearrangement uses TRBV4-2 and TRBJ2-1; 8 bases are a match to TRBD2. Per the germline V gene, CDR1 is LGHNA and CDR2 is YNFKEQ. This CDR3 has 18 residues. The ends lost 0 bases at V and 3 bases at J; junction bases unmatched: 10. The chain's CDR3 is CASSQDGFASGSYNEQFF. For the CDR3, the DNA is TGTGCCAGCAGCCAAGATGGTTTCGCCAGCGGGAGCTACAATGAGCAGTTCTTC.

The rearrangement joins TRBV9 to TRBJ2-1; either TRBD1 or TRBD2 may supply D (6 bases each). The germline gives CDR1 SGDLS, CDR2 YYNGEE. The CDR3 is 16 residues long. Trimming shortened V by 1 base and J by 7 bases, and 18 bases separated the two germline ends. In DNA, the CDR3 is TGTGCCAGCAGCGTAACGATTGGAGGGGGAACTAATGAGCAGTTCTTC. Residues: CASSVTIGGGTNEQFF.

The chain links TRBV27 to TRBJ2-2, with D possibly TRBD2 on 6 matching bases. CDR1 is MNHEY, CDR2 SMNVEV, per germline (reference sequence). The CDR3 totals 17 residues. V was cut by 5 bases and J by 7 bases, with 23 bases left in between. CDR3 sequence: CASSDAMTGTYIGELFF. The DNA of the CDR3 is TGTGCCAGCAGTGACGCGATGACCGGGACTTATATCGGGGAGCTGTTTTTT.

The V gene is TRBV12-1, the J gene TRBJ2-3; the table's D gene call, TRBD2, was not cross checked with the DNA. TRBV12-1 is an annotated pseudogene. The CDR3 runs to 16 residues. The CDR3 DNA is TGTGCCAGCAGCCTTGGTTTGTCTAGCGGGCATGATACGCAGTATTTT. This codes for CASSLGLSSGHDTQYF.

The chain links TRBV4-3 to TRBJ2-1; D uncertain. V was clipped by 2 bases and J by 4 bases, with 18 bases between them. This CDR3 has 17 amino acids. CDR1 LGHNA and CDR2 YSLEER come from the germline V gene. The CDR3 region has the DNA TGCGCCAGCAGCCAACTTTGGGGAAGGAGTCTTTACAATGAGCAGTTCTTC. Its translation is CASSQLWGRSLYNEQFF.

The J gene is TRBJ1-4, the V gene TRBV7-2; D is ambiguous. The V gene lost 3 bases and the J gene lost 0 bases, with 14 bases spanning the gap. In germline, CDR1 is SGHTA, CDR2 FQGNSA. This CDR3 has 17 residues. The CDR3 DNA is TGTGCCAGCAGCTTGGGTAAAACAGCTGCAACTAATGAAAAACTGTTTTTT. This sequence encodes CASSLGKTAATNEKLFF. Drawing the rest from reference TRBV7-2 and TRBJ1-4, the complete variable domain is GAGVSQSPSNKVTEKGKDVELRCDPISGHTALYWYRQSLGQGLEFLIYFQGNSAPDKSGLPSDRFSAERTGGSVSTLTIQRTQQEDSAVYLCASSLGKTAATNEKLFFGSGTQLSVL.

This clone was seen once. CDR3 DNA sequence: TGTGCCACCAGCGTCGGGGCTGATCAGCCCCAGCATTTT. This translates into CATSVGADQPQHF. This chain joins TRBV15 and TRBJ1-5; the D gene is possibly TRBD1 (5 bases). Trimming took off 5 bases at V and 5 bases at J, with 10 bases between the two ends. The CDR3 spans 13 residues. CDR1 LNHNV and CDR2 YYDKDF come from the germline V gene (reference sequence).

The table lists this clone with a count of one. Other DNA variants within this sample encode the same CDR3. The chain couples TRBV6-5 to TRBJ1-1; TRBD1 matches 7 bases. Germline CDR1 MNHEY, CDR2 SVGAGI. There are 15 residues in the CDR3. With V trimmed by 2 bases and J by 5 bases, 8 bases remained unmatched. The CDR3 sequence: CASSYGRTGGTEAFF. For the CDR3, the DNA is TGTGCCAGCAGTTACGGCAGGACAGGAGGGACTGAAGCTTTCTTT.

The gene calls are TRBV7-6 and TRBJ2-2; 13 bases agree with TRBD2. The V gene end was trimmed by 5 bases and the J gene end by 0 bases; junction bases not matched to a gene: 9. The CDR3 consists of 19 residues. Per germline, CDR1 SGHVS and CDR2 FNYEAQ. CDR3 sequence reads: CASSRTSGGFHANTGELFF. For the CDR3, the DNA is TGTGCCAGCAGCAGGACTAGCGGGGGATTTCACGCGAACACCGGGGAGCTGTTTTTT.

V usage is TRBV5-1 and J usage is TRBJ1-6; TRBD1 might be the D (5 bases). The V gene's germline CDR1 is SGHRS and CDR2 YFSETQ. This CDR3 contains 15 residues. Deletions cut 0 bases from V and 10 bases from J, with 14 bases between. Here the CDR3 DNA reads TGCGCCAGCAGCTTGGCGGGGGTTAATAGGTCACCCCTCCACTTT. Translating it yields CASSLAGVNRSPLHF.